This section outlines one T cell receptor (beta chain) sequence together with its context. The table lists this clonotype with a few counts. Its antigen has not been determined. Per-base quality was not reported, and no clone a single base away is much larger than it. The record originates from a study of blood T cells in healthy people across ages (dated by TCRdb to 2013 to 2016). General notes on the study: In model experiments, roughly one uniquely barcoded TCR beta cDNA molecule per two T cells was captured by template switching. Age-related changes in TCR beta repertoire diversity were measured in the study by deep sequencing normalized with unique cDNA molecular identifiers. Donors were grouped into four age groups: young (average roughly 15 years), middle-aged (39), aged (about 60) and long-lived (around 80). To avoid experimental bias, donors of different ages were distributed randomly across sequencing lanes. Using the same blood draw, the study looked at two additional independent replicas of 1 million unique cDNA reads for two donors, one aged 18 to 30 and the other aged 80 or older. The investigation overall reported the following: Because profiling used bulk unsorted PBMCs, naive and antigen-experienced compartments could not be compared conclusively. Estimates of total diversity from one million sequenced T cells were regarded as lower bounds and underestimates. Compared with the aged group, the long-lived group had more naive CD4+ T cells, fewer expanded clones and increased TCR diversity, a pattern suggesting age selection. As age increased, observed TCR beta diversity per million T cells dropped in a roughly linear way, and a significant reduction was already evident by age around 41. There was a strong correlation between observed TCR beta diversity and the percentage of naive T cells measured by flow cytometry. Donor CMV infection status was unknown, potentially confounding age-related changes in expanded clonotypes.

Systemically healthy Caucasian individuals from Russia, around 38 in total and aged about 6 to 95 years, were included as donors. Around 10 milliliters of peripheral blood were collected from each donor into EDTA-treated Vacutainer tubes. Ficoll-Paque density-gradient centrifugation was used to isolate PBMCs, with at least 6.5 million per sample. Trizol reagent was used to extract total RNA from PBMCs, with at least 6 micrograms per sample. For every donor, flow cytometry on a PBMC aliquot measured the percentage of naive CD45RAhigh/CD27high T cells. The library was made by 5' RACE. TCRdb lists the instrument as Illumina HiSeq 2500. A second PCR of roughly 7 to 11 cycles was performed with a sample-barcoded 5' primer and a J-beta primer mix. A unique molecular identifier was introduced onto each TCR beta cDNA molecule by a template-switch 5' adaptor carrying 12 random nucleotides. Each sample yielded at least 2.5 million CDR3-containing paired-end reads. The Mint cDNA synthesis kit, primed by a TRBC-specific oligonucleotide, was used to synthesize first-strand cDNA from all RNA. Following uracil-DNA glycosylase treatment, all cDNA underwent a first 18-cycle PCR with the universal primers M1SS and BC2_uni_R. As for how the authors treated the data: Each sample was normalized by randomly selecting 1 million high-quality reads, each carrying a distinct molecular identifier. Reads with shared molecular identifiers were discarded instead of being binned into consensus sequences. MiTCR, set to a Q25 quality threshold and the strictest error-elimination algorithm, was used for CDR3 identification, clonotype clustering and error correction. A nonparametric unseen species model with Euler transformation was used to estimate a lower bound on total TCR beta diversity. In-frame beta chains were kept once TCRdb had trimmed the public reads at Q25 with fastp and called clones with MiXCR. Duplicate CDR3 protein sequences are folded into a single record with the most common DNA and genes. The V and J calls come from TCRdb's annotation, not from the publication. In this sample the table shows around 1.5 million distinct CDR3 sequences, roughly 40% of which occur a single time. Of the sample, less than 8% falls within the top ten clones.

From the cysteine up to the phenylalanine, the CDR3 has a length of 12 residues. Only the CDR3 part of the read is kept: 36 bases, read in frame from the first base. The V and J ends are trimmed by 3 bases and 9 bases, leaving 9 bases between them. CDR1 and CDR2, looked up from the germline V gene, are MGHRA and YSYEKL. In this chain, TRBV4-1 is recombined with TRBJ2-1, with an unclear D gene assignment. The specimen was blood. The TCR comes from a woman aged 18-29 years in good health. The nucleotide sequence is given as TGCGCCAGCAGCCAGAGCACGGGTGAGCAGTTCTTC. This codes for CASSQSTGEQFF.